The clone carrying this TCR beta chain was counted a few times. This entry is derived from a study of blood T cell repertoires in COVID-19. The CDR3 covers 20 residues. From germline, CDR1 is MNHNS and CDR2 SASEGT. Between the trimmed V and J ends, which lost 0 bases and 1 base, there was a span of 22 bases. The method was immunoSEQ multiplex PCR; TCRdb's version includes in-frame clones alone and lacks a portion of them. The sample consists of about 160,000 clones, roughly 89% of them appearing once. The TCR comes from a woman between 70 and 85 years old with COVID-19, enrolled during active disease. The specimen was peripheral blood. V usage is TRBV6-1 and J usage is TRBJ1-3; D is possibly TRBD1 (6 bases). The CDR3, as DNA: TGTGCCAGCAGTGAAGCGCTCCTGGGGGCGACCACCCTTTCTGGAAACACCATATATTTT. Translated: CASSEALLGATTLSGNTIYF.